This section outlines one T cell receptor beta chain sequence together with its context. These data belong to a study of response to subunit inactivated influenza vaccine. TCRdb re-called the RT-PCR reads with MiXCR, one entry per CDR3 protein. The table includes 500,000 or so distinct CDR3 sequences, roughly 9.7% detected once. The CDR3 runs 16 residues. CDR1 DFQATT and CDR2 SNEGSKA come from the germline V gene (reference sequence). The V end lost 0 bases, the J end lost 3 bases, and 16 bases lay between the germline ends. This chain connects TRBV20-1 to TRBJ2-3; perhaps TRBD2 as D (6 bases). This receptor was identified in a man aged 50-60 years who received an inactivated influenza vaccine. The sequencing used PBMCs from blood, collected roughly 47 days after vaccination. The CDR3 DNA reads as TGCAGTGCTAGAGAGGGTTCAAGCGGGCGAACAGATACGCAGTATTTT. Its translation: CSAREGSSGRTDTQYF.